The clone carrying this TCR beta chain was detected ten times or more. Its antigen is still unknown. With 3 bases clipped from V and 4 bases from J, the junction kept 8 bases outside the gene matches. Germline V gives CDR1 DFQATT, CDR2 SNEGSKA (reference sequence). The CDR3 length is 16 residues. This sample is part of a study of T cell repertoires in cytomegalovirus infection. Turning to the study itself: Public TCR beta signatures were indicative of both CMV infection and a matching HLA type. Study-wide results and caveats: Predominance within the ex vivo response was attributable to HLA-C-restricted CMV-specific TCR beta clonotypes.

TCRdb reprocessed the reads with MiXCR, giving one entry per CDR3 protein. This sample carries some 940,000 distinct CDR3 sequences, roughly 30% of them seen once, and the ten largest clones take around an eighth. The sequencing here drew on cultured CD8+ T cells from PBMCs, taken from culture after CMV antigen stimulation. The sequence derives from a human donor in good health (CMV status not recorded). Some clones in this sample may be carry-over from other donors' samples. The rearrangement uses TRBV20-1 and TRBJ2-3, with 12 bases matching TRBD2. The CDR3 protein is CSARRRLAGGPDTQYF. Written as DNA, the CDR3 is TGCAGTGCTAGGCGCAGGCTAGCGGGGGGGCCAGATACGCAGTATTTT.